A selection of T cell receptor beta chains follows, all from one sample in a study of blood T cells in healthy people across ages. TCRdb re-derived calls from the 5' RACE reads in MiXCR, one entry per CDR3 protein. The repertoire has about 1.8 million distinct CDR3 sequences, around 50% of them found once; the top ten carry around 2.1%. Sequencing was performed on blood. The receptors stem from a woman aged 40-49 years in good health. The CDR3 runs from the conserved cysteine through the conserved F or W. D genes are given only for firm matches. The size field is filled for only some rows; it gives once, few, many or a size class.

j_call	d_call	v_call	clone_size	cdr3_nt	cdr3_aa
TRBJ2-5	TRBD2	TRBV29-1	few	TGCAGCGTTTCTAGCGGGGAAGAGACCCAGTACTTC	CSVSSGEETQYF
TRBJ2-5	.	TRBV2	.	TGTGCCGGCAGTCGACAGGAAGAGACCCAGTACTTC	CAGSRQEETQYF
TRBJ2-7	.	TRBV12-3/TRBV12-4	many	TGTGCCAGCAGTCCTGGACATAGCTCCTACGAGCAGTACTTC	CASSPGHSSYEQYF
TRBJ2-4	TRBD2	TRBV6-1	.	TGTGCCAGCAGTCGAAGCGGGGGGGCCGCCAAAAACATTCAGTACTTC	CASSRSGGAAKNIQYF
TRBJ2-3	.	TRBV6-1	few	TGTGCCAGCAGTGACACCCTAGAGTATTTT	CASSDTLEYF
TRBJ2-1	.	TRBV5-5	.	TGTGCCAGCAGACCAGCCGGGCGGGGCGAGCAGTTCTTC	CASRPAGRGEQFF
TRBJ2-6	.	TRBV2	.	TGTGCCAGCAGCCGAAGGCAGGATAGCTCTGGGGCCAACGTCCTGACTTTC	CASSRRQDSSGANVLTF
TRBJ1-4	.	TRBV11-1	few	TGTGCCAGCAGCTCTGCGGGGCCTAATGAAAAACTGTTTTTT	CASSSAGPNEKLFF
TRBJ2-3	TRBD2	TRBV4-2	many	TGTGCCAGCAGCCAAGATTACCGGACTAGCGGCACAGATACGCAGTATTTT	CASSQDYRTSGTDTQYF
TRBJ2-3	.	TRBV29-1	.	TGCAGCGTTCCTGGGGGGAGCACAGATACGCAGTATTTT	CSVPGGSTDTQYF
TRBJ1-5	.	TRBV20-1	.	TGCAGTGCTAGATTCCACAAGTTGCAGCCCCAGCATTTT	CSARFHKLQPQHF
TRBJ1-5	.	TRBV18	.	TGTGCCAGCTCACCGGGACAAGCCCGCTCACGGCCCCAGCATTTT	CASSPGQARSRPQHF
TRBJ1-1	.	TRBV6-4	few	TGTGCCAGCAGTGAAGGCAGGGGCGGGGGGGACACTGAAGCTTTCTTT	CASSEGRGGGDTEAFF
TRBJ2-4	.	TRBV12-3/TRBV12-4	few	TGTGCCAGCAGTTTAAACCGGGACGGTGAGCAGTACTTC	CASSLNRDGEQYF
TRBJ2-6	TRBD1	TRBV6-1	.	TGTGCCAGCAGTCCCGGGACAGGGGGCCGCCCGGCCAACGTCCTGACTTTC	CASSPGTGGRPANVLTF
TRBJ1-5	.	TRBV7-2	few	TGTGCCAGCAGCTTTGGACTGGTCCACAATCAGCCCCAGCATTTT	CASSFGLVHNQPQHF
TRBJ1-2	.	TRBV7-9	few	TGTGCCAGCAGCCTCCGGGAGGGTGGCTACACCTTC	CASSLREGGYTF
TRBJ2-1	TRBD2	TRBV7-2	.	TGTGCCAGCAACTTTCTACCGCGGGGGAGCTCCTACAATGAGCAGTTCTTC	CASNFLPRGSSYNEQFF
TRBJ2-7	TRBD2	TRBV20-1	.	TGCAGTACTAAGCGGGGGGGATCCTACGAGCAGTACTTC	CSTKRGGSYEQYF
TRBJ1-4	TRBD1	TRBV25-1	few	TGTGCCAGCAGCAGACAGGGGTCGGGGGCAACTAATGAAAAACTGTTTTTT	CASSRQGSGATNEKLFF
TRBJ2-4	TRBD2	TRBV20-1	few	TGCAGTGCTCAAGGCCAACGTGGGACTATCGCCAACATTCAGTACTTC	CSAQGQRGTIANIQYF
TRBJ2-1	TRBD2	TRBV6-5	.	TGTGCCAGCAAACTCAGCGGGGGCCTATACAGTGAGCAGTTCTTC	CASKLSGGLYSEQFF
TRBJ2-3	TRBD2	TRBV2	few	TGTGCCAGCAGCGGTCGGCGGGGGGGGGCGGATACGCAGTATTTT	CASSGRRGGADTQYF
TRBJ1-5	.	TRBV6-5	.	TGTGCCAGCAGACCAGGGGTTCGCAATCAGCCCCAGCATTTT	CASRPGVRNQPQHF
TRBJ2-6	TRBD1	TRBV28	.	TGTGCCAGCGGGATTATTGGGACAGGGTCGTCTGGGGCCAACGTCCTGACTTTC	CASGIIGTGSSGANVLTF
TRBJ2-4	.	TRBV12-3/TRBV12-4	few	TGTGCCAGCAGGCCCAGCGGGCCAGCCAAAAACATTCAGTACTTC	CASRPSGPAKNIQYF
TRBJ2-6	.	TRBV6-1	many	TGTGCCAGCGGTGGAAAAGACTCTGGGGCCAACGTCCTGACTTTC	CASGGKDSGANVLTF
TRBJ1-2	TRBD1	TRBV6-5	.	TGTGCCAGCAGTCTCGGACAGGGGGCTGGATATGGCTACACCTTC	CASSLGQGAGYGYTF
TRBJ1-5	.	TRBV6-1	.	TGTGCCAGCGGTGCTGATAGCAATCAGCCCCAGCATTTT	CASGADSNQPQHF
TRBJ1-1	TRBD1	TRBV9	.	TGTGCCAGCAGCCAAGGACAGGGCCCGAACACTGAAGCTTTCTTT	CASSQGQGPNTEAFF
TRBJ1-1	.	TRBV21-1	.	TGTGCCAGCTACAACCCTTTTTGGGGCGGGCGAGCTTTCTTT	CASYNPFWGGRAFF
TRBJ1-1	.	TRBV7-6	.	TGTGCCAGCAGCTTAATCGGTGGGGGGTACACTGAAGCTTTCTTT	CASSLIGGGYTEAFF
TRBJ1-4	.	TRBV6-2/TRBV6-3	.	TGTGCCAGCAGGAGAGGGACATATGAAAAACTGTTTTTT	CASRRGTYEKLFF
TRBJ2-5	.	TRBV20-1	few	TGCAGTGCTAGAGGTGGGACGGATCAACGAGAGACCCAGTACTTC	CSARGGTDQRETQYF
TRBJ1-4	.	TRBV4-1	.	TGCGCCAGCAGCCAAGCCCTGCAACTGTTTTTT	CASSQALQLFF
TRBJ2-5	TRBD2	TRBV20-1	.	TGCAGTATAGCGGGGGGTACACCAGAGACCCAGTACTTC	CSIAGGTPETQYF
TRBJ2-5	TRBD1	TRBV28	.	TGTGCCAGCAGCGAAATGACAGGGGGGAGGCCAGAGACCCAGTACTTC	CASSEMTGGRPETQYF
TRBJ1-1	.	TRBV28	once	TGTGCCAGCAGTTTAAGGCTCCGGAACACTGAAGCTTTCTTT	CASSLRLRNTEAFF
TRBJ1-1	TRBD1	TRBV5-1	.	TGCGCCAGCAGCTCGGGACAGGGAATCGCTTTCTTT	CASSSGQGIAFF
TRBJ2-1	.	TRBV20-1	.	TGCAGTGCTAGAAAAGGAGGGGCCGGCTACAATGAGCAGTTCTTC	CSARKGGAGYNEQFF
TRBJ2-5	.	TRBV18	.	TGTGCCAGCTCACCACCGGGACTGACCAAACAAGAGACCCAGTACTTC	CASSPPGLTKQETQYF
TRBJ1-1	.	TRBV11-2	.	TGTGCCAGCAGCTTACTCCAAACCGGCGATTCCGAAGCTTTCTTT	CASSLLQTGDSEAFF